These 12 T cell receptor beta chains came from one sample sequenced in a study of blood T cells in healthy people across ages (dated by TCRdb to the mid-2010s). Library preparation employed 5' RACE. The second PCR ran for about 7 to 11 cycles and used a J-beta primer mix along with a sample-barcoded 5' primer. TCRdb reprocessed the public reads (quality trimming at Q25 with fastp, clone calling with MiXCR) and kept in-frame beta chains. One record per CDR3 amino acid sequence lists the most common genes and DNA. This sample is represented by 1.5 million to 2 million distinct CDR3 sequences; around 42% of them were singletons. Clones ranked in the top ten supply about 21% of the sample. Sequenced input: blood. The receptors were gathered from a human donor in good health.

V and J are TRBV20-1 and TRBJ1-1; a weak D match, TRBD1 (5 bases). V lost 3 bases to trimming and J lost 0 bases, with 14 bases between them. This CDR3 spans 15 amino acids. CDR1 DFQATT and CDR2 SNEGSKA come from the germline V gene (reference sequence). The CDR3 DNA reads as TGCAGTGCTAGCTACTTGGGGCACATGAACACTGAAGCTTTCTTT. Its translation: CSASYLGHMNTEAFF.

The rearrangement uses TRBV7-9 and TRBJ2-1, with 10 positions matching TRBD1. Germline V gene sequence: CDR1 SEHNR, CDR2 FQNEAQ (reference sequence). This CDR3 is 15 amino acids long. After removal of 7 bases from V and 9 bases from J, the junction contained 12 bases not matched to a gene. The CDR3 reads CASNPAGTGDGEQFF. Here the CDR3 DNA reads TGTGCCAGCAACCCGGCCGGGACAGGGGACGGTGAGCAGTTCTTC.

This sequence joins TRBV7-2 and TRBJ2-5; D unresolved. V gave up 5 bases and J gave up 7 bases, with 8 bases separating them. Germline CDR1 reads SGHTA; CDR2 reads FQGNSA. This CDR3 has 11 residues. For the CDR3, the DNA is TGTGCCAGCAGCCTCACTTGGACCCAGTACTTC. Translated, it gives CASSLTWTQYF.

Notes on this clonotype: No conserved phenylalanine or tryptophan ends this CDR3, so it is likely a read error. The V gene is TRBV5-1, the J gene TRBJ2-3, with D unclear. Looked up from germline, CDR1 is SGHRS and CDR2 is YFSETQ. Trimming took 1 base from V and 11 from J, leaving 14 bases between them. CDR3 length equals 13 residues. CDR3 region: CASSLRLSYEQYS. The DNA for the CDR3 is TGCGCCAGCAGCTTGCGGTTATCCTACGAGCAGTATTCT.

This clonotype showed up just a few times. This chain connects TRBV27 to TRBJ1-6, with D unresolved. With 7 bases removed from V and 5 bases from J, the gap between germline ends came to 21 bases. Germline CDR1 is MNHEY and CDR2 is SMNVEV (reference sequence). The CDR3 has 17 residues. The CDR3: CASTTYVRRSDNSPLHF. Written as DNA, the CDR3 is TGTGCCAGCACCACCTATGTTAGACGGTCCGATAATTCACCCCTCCACTTT.

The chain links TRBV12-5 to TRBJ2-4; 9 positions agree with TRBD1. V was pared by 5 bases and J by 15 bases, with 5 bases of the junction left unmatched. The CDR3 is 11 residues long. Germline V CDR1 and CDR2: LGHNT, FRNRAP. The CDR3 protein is CASGLGQGPYF. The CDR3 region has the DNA TGTGCTAGTGGTCTGGGACAGGGTCCGTACTTC.

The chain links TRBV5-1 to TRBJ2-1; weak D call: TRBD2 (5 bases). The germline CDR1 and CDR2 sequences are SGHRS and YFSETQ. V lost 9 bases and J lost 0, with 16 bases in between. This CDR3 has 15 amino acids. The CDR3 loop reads CATKLGPFSYNEQFF. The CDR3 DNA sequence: TGCGCCACCAAACTAGGCCCCTTCTCCTACAATGAGCAGTTCTTC.

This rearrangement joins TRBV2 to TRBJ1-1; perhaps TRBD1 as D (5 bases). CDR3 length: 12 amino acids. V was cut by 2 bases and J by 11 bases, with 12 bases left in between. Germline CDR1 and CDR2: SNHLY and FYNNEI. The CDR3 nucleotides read TGTGCCAGCAGTGAAATTGAAGGGGCGGCTTTCTTT. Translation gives CASSEIEGAAFF.

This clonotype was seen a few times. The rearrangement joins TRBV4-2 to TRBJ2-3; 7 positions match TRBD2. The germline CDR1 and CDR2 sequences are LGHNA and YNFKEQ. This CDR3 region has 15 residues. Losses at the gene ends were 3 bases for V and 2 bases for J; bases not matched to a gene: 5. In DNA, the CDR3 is TGTGCCAGCAGCCATGGGGGGAGGGACACAGATACGCAGTATTTT. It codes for CASSHGGRDTDTQYF.

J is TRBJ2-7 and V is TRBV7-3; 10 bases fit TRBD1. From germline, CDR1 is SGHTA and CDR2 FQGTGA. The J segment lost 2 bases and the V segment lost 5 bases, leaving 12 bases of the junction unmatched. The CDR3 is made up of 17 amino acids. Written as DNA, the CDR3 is TGTGCCAGCAGCCCCGCCCCCGGGACAGGGGACCCCTACGAGCAGTACTTC. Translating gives CASSPAPGTGDPYEQYF.

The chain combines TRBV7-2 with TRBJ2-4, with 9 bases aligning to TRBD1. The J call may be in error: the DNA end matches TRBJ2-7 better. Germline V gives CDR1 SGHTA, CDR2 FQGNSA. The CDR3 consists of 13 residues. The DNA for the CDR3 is TGTGCCAGCAGCTTCCGGACAGGGGACGAGCAGTACTTC. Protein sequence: CASSFRTGDEQYF.

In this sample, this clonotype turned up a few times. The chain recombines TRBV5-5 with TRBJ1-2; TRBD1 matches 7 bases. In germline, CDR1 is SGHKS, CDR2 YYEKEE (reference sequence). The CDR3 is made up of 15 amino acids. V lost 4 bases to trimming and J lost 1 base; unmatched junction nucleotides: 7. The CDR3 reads CASSPIDRVNYGYTF. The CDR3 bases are TGTGCCAGCAGCCCGATAGACAGGGTTAACTATGGCTACACCTTC.